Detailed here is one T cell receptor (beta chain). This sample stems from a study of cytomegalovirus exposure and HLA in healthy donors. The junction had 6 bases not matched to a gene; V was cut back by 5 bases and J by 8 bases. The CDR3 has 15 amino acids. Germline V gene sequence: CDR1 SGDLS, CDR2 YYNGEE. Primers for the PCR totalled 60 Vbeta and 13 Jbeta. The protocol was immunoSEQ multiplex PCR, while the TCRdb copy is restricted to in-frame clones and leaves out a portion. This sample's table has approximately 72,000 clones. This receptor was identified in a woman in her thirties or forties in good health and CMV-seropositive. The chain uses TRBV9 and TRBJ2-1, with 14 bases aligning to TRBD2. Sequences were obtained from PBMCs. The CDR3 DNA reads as TGTGCCAGCAGGCCCATGGGACTAGCGGGAGATGAGCAGTTCTTC. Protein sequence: CASRPMGLAGDEQFF.